This TCR beta chain was documented in a study of blood T cell repertoires in COVID-19. About the study: Acute and convalescent COVID-19 samples came from the United States, Italy and Spain.

V lost 2 bases to trimming and J lost 1 base, with 10 bases between them. Per germline, CDR1 MDHEN and CDR2 SYDVKM. The CDR3 length is 15 residues. Enrolled through a virtual design, the participants were between about 18 and 100 years of age and came from 24 US areas. Allocation to cohorts depended on clinical history reported by the participants. This clone was picked up one time. Per the original data handling: Reference gene primer amplification gave estimated nucleated cell counts. Profiled with immunoSEQ multiplex PCR; TCRdb holds only in-frame clones, not every one. V, J and clone size are those of that table, while D and trimming were read from the DNA. This sample carries approximately 270,000 clones, about nine tenths of them seen once, and the ten largest clones take roughly 4.3%.

The sequenced sample was PBMCs or T cells enriched from blood (not recorded which). V usage is TRBV28 and J usage is TRBJ2-3, with D possibly matching TRBD2 (5 bases). The clonotype comes from a woman under 40 with acute COVID-19. As DNA, the CDR3 is TGTGCCAGCAGTTTAGCAGCGGAGGGCACAGATACGCAGTATTTT. Amino acids: CASSLAAEGTDTQYF.